This T cell receptor (beta chain) came from a study of OX40 agonist ivuxolimab in advanced cancers. Study background: Patients with prior anti-PD-1, anti-PD-L1 or anti-CTLA-4 therapy were eligible; 40% had some. Three patients, one with hepatocellular carcinoma and two with cutaneous melanoma, responded partially. Overall study findings and caveats: CD4+ and CD8+ T cells in blood underwent clonal expansion by week 6 at 0.1 to 3.0 mg/kg.

Sequenced by immunoSEQ multiplex PCR; TCRdb stores in-frame clones only, minus some. The table records roughly 68,000 clones, 80% to 90% of them present only once. Remarks on this clone: What it recognizes is unknown.

Autoimmune disease history or systemic immunosuppression meant exclusion. Sequencing used CD4+ or CD8+ T cells sorted from blood, obtained in a trial of the OX40 agonist ivuxolimab. This TCR derives from an adult with an advanced solid tumor such as melanoma, head and neck, liver or kidney cancer.

For the CDR3, the DNA is TGTGCCAGTCAACAGGAGACCCAGTACTTC. Its protein product is CASQQETQYF. The rearrangement links TRBV2 to TRBJ2-5; D gene uncertain. The length of the CDR3 is 10 residues. The V end lost 9 bases, the J end lost 5 bases, and 7 bases lay between the germline ends. Germline V gene sequence: CDR1 SNHLY, CDR2 FYNNEI.